This entry lists 27 T cell receptor beta chains sequenced from one sample in a study of blood T cell repertoires in COVID-19 (TCRdb year 2020). The library was generated by the immunoSEQ multiplex PCR assay. TCRdb obtained this table from immuneACCESS and retained in-frame rearrangements with V and J assigned. These tables miss some clones; where compared with another copy, unresolved V genes account for less than half of the shortfall, and the remainder is unexplained. The table for this sample lists 250,000 or so clones; roughly 86% of them were counted only once. The ten largest clonotypes hold around 2.6% of the sample. Sequenced sample: PBMCs or T cells enriched from blood (not recorded which). The receptors were sampled from a woman younger than 45 with acute COVID-19.

V usage is TRBV5-4 and J usage is TRBJ2-7; 10 bases are a match to TRBD2. The CDR3 consists of 16 residues. Germline loops: CDR1 SGHNT, CDR2 YYREEE (reference sequence). V shed 2 bases, J shed 3 bases, and the junction held 8 bases outside the gene matches. The chain's CDR3 is CASSFGTAGGIYEQYF. CDR3 in DNA: TGTGCCAGCAGCTTCGGGACAGCGGGGGGGATCTACGAGCAGTACTTC.

The chain combines TRBV4-3 with TRBJ2-5; a weak D match, TRBD2 (7 bases). The V gene lost 1 base and the J gene lost 5 bases, with 14 bases spanning the gap. The CDR3 totals 15 residues. Per the germline V gene, CDR1 is LGHNA and CDR2 is YSLEER. Here the CDR3 reads CASSQVGGAGETQYF. The DNA for the CDR3 is TGCGCCAGCAGCCAAGTTGGGGGGGCCGGTGAGACCCAGTACTTC.

V usage is TRBV7-2 and J usage is TRBJ2-5, with a possible D match to TRBD1 (7 bases). The CDR3 contains 16 residues. V was trimmed by 5 bases and J by 0 bases, leaving 16 bases between them. Germline V gene sequence: CDR1 SGHTA, CDR2 FQGNSA. The CDR3 region is CASSQRQGLHQETQYF. The CDR3 nucleotides read TGTGCCAGCAGCCAGAGACAGGGACTGCACCAAGAGACCCAGTACTTC.

V and J are TRBV11-2 and TRBJ2-7; D uncertain. V was clipped by 0 bases and J by 5 bases, with 8 bases between them. This CDR3 spans 13 amino acids. Germline loops: CDR1 SGHAT, CDR2 FQNNGV. CDR3 DNA sequence: TGTGCCAGCAGCTTAGATTGGGCAGACGAGCAGTACTTC. Protein sequence: CASSLDWADEQYF.

This chain joins TRBV30 and TRBJ2-7; possibly TRBD2 for D (6 bases). Trimming left V 2 bases short and J 4 bases short, with 15 bases between. The length of the CDR3 is 14 residues. From germline, CDR1 is GTSNPN and CDR2 SVGIG (reference sequence). In DNA form, the CDR3 reads TGTGCCTGGAGTCCGGGGCCGGGGACTTACGAGCAGTACTTC. This encodes CAWSPGPGTYEQYF.

CDR3 sequence reads: CACGLGETQYF. For the CDR3, the DNA is TGTGCCTGCGGCCTCGGGGAGACCCAGTACTTC. V is TRBV27 and J is TRBJ2-5, with D unclear. Trimming took off 11 bases at V and 5 bases at J, with 12 bases between the two ends. This CDR3 contains 11 residues. Germline V gene data show CDR1 as MNHEY and CDR2 as SMNVEV (reference sequence).

The chain employs TRBV5-4 and TRBJ2-3; D gene uncertain. The germline V gene encodes CDR1 SGHNT and CDR2 YYREEE (reference sequence). The CDR3 covers 13 residues. V was trimmed by 1 base and J by 2 bases, leaving 5 bases between them. The CDR3 bases are TGTGCCAGCAGCTTGCCCTACACAGATACGCAGTATTTT. Its translation is CASSLPYTDTQYF.

The chain couples TRBV19 to TRBJ1-2; tentative D call: TRBD1 (5 bases). The CDR3 length is 14 residues. The V gene lost 2 bases and the J gene lost 3 bases, with 10 bases spanning the gap. Germline values: CDR1 LNHDA, CDR2 SQIVND (reference sequence). The CDR3 reads CASSISGGDYGYTF. CDR3 DNA: TGTGCCAGTAGTATAAGTGGAGGGGACTATGGCTACACCTTC.

The chain has TRBV5-6 and TRBJ1-5; D possibly corresponds to TRBD1 (5 bases). With 4 bases removed from V and 4 bases from J, the gap between germline ends came to 12 bases. This CDR3 comprises 14 residues. Germline CDR1 SGHDT, CDR2 YYEEEE. Here the CDR3 DNA reads TGTGCCAGCAGCCTCGGACACCTTAATCAGCCCCAGCATTTT. It translates to CASSLGHLNQPQHF.

The rearrangement uses TRBV5-6 and TRBJ1-5; 8 bases line up with TRBD1. Germline V CDR1 and CDR2: SGHDT, YYEEEE. The CDR3 covers 14 residues. Germline trimming cut 0 bases from V and 7 bases from J; bases unmatched to any gene: 3. This CDR3 reads CASSLAGGRQPQHF. DNA of the CDR3: TGTGCCAGCAGCTTGGCAGGGGGCCGGCAGCCCCAGCATTTT.

This chain uses TRBV5-3 with TRBJ1-6; D may be TRBD1 (5 bases). TRBV5-3 counts as an open reading frame of uncertain function. This CDR3 region has 14 residues. V was shortened by 4 bases and J by 4 bases, with 9 bases between the two germline ends. The CDR3 sequence is CARSPTVYNSPLHF. The DNA for the CDR3 is TGTGCCAGAAGCCCGACAGTGTATAATTCACCCCTCCACTTT.

The chain combines TRBV9 with TRBJ2-6, with 8 bases that match TRBD1. This CDR3 has 17 amino acids. CDR1 and CDR2 (germline): SGDLS, YYNGEE. The trim removed 0 bases at V and 1 base at J, leaving 3 bases unmatched. The CDR3 sequence: CASSVGTGYSGANVLTF. As DNA, the CDR3 is TGTGCCAGCAGCGTAGGGACAGGGTATTCTGGGGCCAACGTCCTGACTTTC.

The table lists this clone with a count of one. The genes are TRBV7-9 and TRBJ2-5, with D possibly TRBD2 on 6 matching bases. The CDR3 length is 13 residues. Looked up from germline, CDR1 is SEHNR and CDR2 is FQNEAQ (reference sequence). Trimming took off 1 base at V and 12 bases at J, with 15 bases between the two ends. Written as DNA, the CDR3 is TGTGCCAGCAGCTTAGAGGGTGTGCGGAGGGAGTACTTC. This sequence encodes CASSLEGVRREYF.

The V call is TRBV25-1, the J call TRBJ2-3; 12 bases fit TRBD1. Germline loops: CDR1 MGHDK, CDR2 SYGVNS. This CDR3 comprises 16 residues. The junction had 5 bases not matched to a gene; V was cut back by 3 bases and J by 4 bases. The DNA for the CDR3 is TGTGCCAGCAGTGACACGGGACAGGGGGCCGCAGATACGCAGTATTTT. Encoded protein: CASSDTGQGAADTQYF.

This rearrangement joins TRBV7-2 to TRBJ1-6; no firm D call. Trimming left V 5 bases short and J 7 bases short, with 15 bases between. Germline lookup yields CDR1 SGHTA and CDR2 FQGNSA. This CDR3 is 15 amino acids long. CDR3 in amino acids: CASSLVTSRNSPLHF. For the CDR3, the DNA is TGTGCCAGCAGCCTCGTTACATCAAGAAATTCACCCCTCCACTTT.

In its sample, this clone was seen a few times. The chain combines TRBV27 with TRBJ2-1; tentatively, D is TRBD2 (6 bases). This CDR3 region has 14 residues. The germline V gene has CDR1 MNHEY and CDR2 SMNVEV (reference sequence). Trimming cost V 6 bases and J 5 bases, with 14 bases left between them. The CDR3 protein is CASRTGLSDNEQFF. For the CDR3, the DNA is TGTGCCAGCAGAACGGGACTTTCTGACAATGAGCAGTTCTTC.

This clone was seen more than once but under ten times. The CDR3 DNA sequence: TGTGCCAGCAGCTTTGACAGGGAGCCTGAAGCTTTCTTT. It codes for CASSFDREPEAFF. This chain links TRBV5-4 with TRBJ1-1; 7 bases map to TRBD1. CDR3 length: 13 amino acids. The V gene end was trimmed by 2 bases and the J gene end by 6 bases; junction bases not matched to a gene: 4. Germline V gene sequence: CDR1 SGHNT, CDR2 YYREEE (reference sequence).

With regard to this clone: Sequence at one end of the junction differs from germline and may be a read error. The chain combines TRBV7-7 with TRBJ2-1; 9 bases align to TRBD2. The CDR3 sequence is 15 residues long. Per germline, CDR1 SSHAT and CDR2 FNYEAQ (reference sequence). CDR3: CASSEGRGGYNEQFF. The CDR3 DNA follows: TGTGCTAGCAGCGAGGGGCGGGGGGGATACAATGAGCAGTTCTTC.

This rearrangement joins TRBV7-2 to TRBJ2-2; D is undetermined. Germline V gene sequence: CDR1 SGHTA, CDR2 FQGNSA. Trimming pared 5 bases from V and 1 base from J, leaving 11 bases between. The CDR3 length is 15 residues. CDR3 bases: TGTGCCAGCAGCCGCTGGTCAGGGAACACCGGGGAGCTGTTTTTT. This encodes CASSRWSGNTGELFF.

The rearrangement uses TRBV19 and TRBJ2-7, with 8 bases fitting TRBD1. V shed 1 base, J shed 3 bases, and the junction held 2 bases outside the gene matches. The length of the CDR3 is 14 residues. Per the germline V gene, CDR1 is LNHDA and CDR2 is SQIVND (reference sequence). In nucleotides, the CDR3 is TGTGCCAGTAGTATAGCAGGACAGGGCTACGAGCAGTACTTC. As protein: CASSIAGQGYEQYF.

The rearrangement joins TRBV21-1 to TRBJ2-6; the table names TRBD1, a call not compared with the DNA. TRBV21-1 is a pseudogene. This CDR3 has 19 amino acids. The chain's CDR3 is CASSKENPGQLSGANVLTF. The CDR3 DNA reads as TGTGCCAGCAGCAAAGAGAACCCGGGACAGCTCTCTGGGGCCAACGTCCTGACTTTC.

Turning to this clone: The DNA is left out, because the CDR3 cannot be placed on it with certainty; the CDR3 is given as TCRdb lists it. The J gene is TRBJ2-2, the V gene TRBV1; the table names TRBD2, a call not compared with the DNA. TRBV1 corresponds to a pseudogene. From its first to its last residue, the CDR3 has 18 amino acids. This chain's CDR3 is CTSSRPWASGNSTGELFF.

The CDR3 here is CGVDVGGPTDTQYF. DNA of the CDR3: TGCGGAGTGGATGTGGGGGGGCCCACAGATACGCAGTATTTT. The chain combines TRBV29-1 with TRBJ2-3; D may be TRBD2 (7 bases). Germline loops: CDR1 SQVTM, CDR2 ANQGSEA. The CDR3 sequence is 14 residues long.

The chain has TRBV10-3 and TRBJ1-2, with a tentative D call TRBD1 (5 bases). The length of the CDR3 is 13 residues. Trimming stripped 4 bases from V and 4 bases from J, with 10 bases between. Germline assignment: CDR1 ENHRY and CDR2 SYGVKD. The DNA of the CDR3 is TGTGCCATCAGTGTTCAGGGCGTCTATGGCTACACCTTC. It specifies CAISVQGVYGYTF.

The chain couples TRBV30 to TRBJ1-1; D gene ambiguous. Trimming took off 0 bases at V and 5 bases at J, with 13 bases between the two ends. Germline CDR1 GTSNPN, CDR2 SVGIG (reference sequence). The CDR3 runs to 14 residues. The CDR3 is CAWSVLGGDTEAFF. The CDR3 region has the DNA TGTGCCTGGAGTGTACTCGGAGGAGATACTGAAGCTTTCTTT.

CDR3 sequence: CASSLASGVSEKLFF. The CDR3 DNA follows: TGTGCCAGCAGCTTAGCGTCAGGGGTTAGCGAAAAACTGTTTTTT. V and J are TRBV7-8 and TRBJ1-4; a possible D gene is TRBD1 (6 bases). The CDR3 spans 15 residues. Trimming removed 0 bases from V and 8 bases from J, with 13 bases in between. The germline V gene encodes CDR1 SGHVS and CDR2 FQNEAQ. The full variable domain, completed using reference TRBV7-8 and TRBJ1-4, is GAGVSQSPRYKVAKRGQDVALRCDPISGHVSLFWYQQALGQGPEFLTYFQNEAQLDKSGLPSDRFFAERPEGSVSTLKIQRTQQEDSAVYLCASSLASGVSEKLFFGSGTQLSVL.

The genes are TRBV30 and TRBJ1-6, with 7 positions matching TRBD1. CDR1 and CDR2 from the germline V gene are GTSNPN and SVGIG (reference sequence). J was trimmed by 0 bases and V by 2 bases; bases with no gene match: 7. The CDR3 runs 17 residues. The CDR3 loop is CAWSTEGASSYNSPLHF. The CDR3 DNA follows: TGTGCCTGGAGTACCGAGGGGGCGAGCTCCTATAATTCACCCCTCCACTTT.